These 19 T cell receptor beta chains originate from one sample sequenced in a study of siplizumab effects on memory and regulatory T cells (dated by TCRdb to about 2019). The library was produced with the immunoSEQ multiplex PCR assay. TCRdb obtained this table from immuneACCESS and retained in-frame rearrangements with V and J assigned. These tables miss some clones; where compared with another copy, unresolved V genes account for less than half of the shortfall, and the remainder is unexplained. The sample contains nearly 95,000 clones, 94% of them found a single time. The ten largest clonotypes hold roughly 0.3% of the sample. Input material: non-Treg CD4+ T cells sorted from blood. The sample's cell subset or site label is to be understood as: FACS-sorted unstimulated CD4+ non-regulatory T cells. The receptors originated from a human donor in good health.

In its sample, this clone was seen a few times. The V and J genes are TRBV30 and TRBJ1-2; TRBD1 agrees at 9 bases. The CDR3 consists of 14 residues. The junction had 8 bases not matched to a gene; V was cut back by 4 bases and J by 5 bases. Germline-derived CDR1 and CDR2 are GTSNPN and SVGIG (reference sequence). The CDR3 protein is CAWKPKDRGYGYTF. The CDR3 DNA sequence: TGTGCCTGGAAACCAAAGGACAGGGGTTATGGCTACACCTTC. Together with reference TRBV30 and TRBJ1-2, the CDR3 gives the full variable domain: SQTIHQWPATLVQPVGSPLSLECTVEGTSNPNLYWYRQAAGRGLQLLFYSVGIGQISSEVPQNLSASRPQDRQFILSSKKLLLSDSGFYLCAWKPKDRGYGYTFGSGTRLTVV.

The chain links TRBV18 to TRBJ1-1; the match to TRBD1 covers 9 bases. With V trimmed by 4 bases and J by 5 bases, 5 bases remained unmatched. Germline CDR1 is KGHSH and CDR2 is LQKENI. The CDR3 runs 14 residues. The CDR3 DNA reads TGTGCCAGCTCACTGGACAGGGGTAAAACTGAAGCTTTCTTT. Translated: CASSLDRGKTEAFF.

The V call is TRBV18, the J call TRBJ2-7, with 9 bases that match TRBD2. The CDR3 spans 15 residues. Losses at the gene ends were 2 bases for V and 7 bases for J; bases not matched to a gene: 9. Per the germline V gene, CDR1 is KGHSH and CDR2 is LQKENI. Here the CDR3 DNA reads TGTGCCAGCTCACCAGATGGGCTAGCGGGGTGGGAGCAGTACTTC. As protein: CASSPDGLAGWEQYF.

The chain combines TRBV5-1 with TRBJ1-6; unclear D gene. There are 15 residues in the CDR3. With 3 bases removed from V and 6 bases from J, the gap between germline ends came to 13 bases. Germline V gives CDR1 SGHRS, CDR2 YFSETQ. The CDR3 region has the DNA TGCGCCAGCAGCTCAAGACGGGGAACTAATTCACCCCTCCACTTT. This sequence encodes CASSSRRGTNSPLHF.

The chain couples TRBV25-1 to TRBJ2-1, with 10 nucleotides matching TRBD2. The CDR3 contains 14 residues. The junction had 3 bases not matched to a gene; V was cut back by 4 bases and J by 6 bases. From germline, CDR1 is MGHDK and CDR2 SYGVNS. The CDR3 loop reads CASSGGTSANEQFF. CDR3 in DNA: TGTGCCAGCAGTGGGGGGACTAGCGCCAATGAGCAGTTCTTC.

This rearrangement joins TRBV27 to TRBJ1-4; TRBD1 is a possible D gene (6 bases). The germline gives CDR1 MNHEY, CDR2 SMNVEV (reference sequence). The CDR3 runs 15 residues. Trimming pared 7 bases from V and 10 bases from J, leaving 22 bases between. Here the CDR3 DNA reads TGTGCCAGCACTCCTTCAGGGGTCCAGGGGACAAAACTGTTTTTT. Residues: CASTPSGVQGTKLFF. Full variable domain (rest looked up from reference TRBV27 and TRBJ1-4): EAQVTQNPRYLITVTGKKLTVTCSQNMNHEYMSWYRQDPGLGLRQIYYSMNVEVTDKGDVPEGYKVSRKEKRNFPLILESPSPNQTSLYFCASTPSGVQGTKLFFGSGTQLSVL.

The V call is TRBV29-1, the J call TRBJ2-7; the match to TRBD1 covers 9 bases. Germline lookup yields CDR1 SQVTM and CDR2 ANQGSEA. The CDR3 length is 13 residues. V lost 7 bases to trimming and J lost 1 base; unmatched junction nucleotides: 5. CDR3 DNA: TGCAGCGCCGAGGGACAGGGTTCCTACGAGCAGTACTTC. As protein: CSAEGQGSYEQYF.

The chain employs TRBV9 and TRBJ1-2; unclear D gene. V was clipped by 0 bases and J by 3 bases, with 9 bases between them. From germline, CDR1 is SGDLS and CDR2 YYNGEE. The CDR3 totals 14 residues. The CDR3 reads CASSVEVGDYGYTF. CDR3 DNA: TGTGCCAGCAGCGTAGAGGTCGGGGACTATGGCTACACCTTC.

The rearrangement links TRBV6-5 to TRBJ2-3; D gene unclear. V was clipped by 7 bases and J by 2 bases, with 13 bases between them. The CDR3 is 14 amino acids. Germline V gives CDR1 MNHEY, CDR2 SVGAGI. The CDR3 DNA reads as TGTGCCAGCAAGGGTCAGGCGATCACAGATACGCAGTATTTT. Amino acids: CASKGQAITDTQYF.

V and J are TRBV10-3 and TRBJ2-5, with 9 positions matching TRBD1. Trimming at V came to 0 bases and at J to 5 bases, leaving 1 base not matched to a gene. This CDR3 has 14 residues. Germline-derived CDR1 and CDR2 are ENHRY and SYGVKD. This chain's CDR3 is CAISESTGGETQYF. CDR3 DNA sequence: TGTGCCATCAGTGAGTCGACAGGGGGTGAGACCCAGTACTTC.

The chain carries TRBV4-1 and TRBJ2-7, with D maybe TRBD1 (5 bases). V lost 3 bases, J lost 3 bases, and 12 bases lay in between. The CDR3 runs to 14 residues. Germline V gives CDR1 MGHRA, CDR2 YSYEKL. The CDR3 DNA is TGCGCCAGCAGCCAGTTAAATCAGGGCTACGAGCAGTACTTC. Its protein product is CASSQLNQGYEQYF.

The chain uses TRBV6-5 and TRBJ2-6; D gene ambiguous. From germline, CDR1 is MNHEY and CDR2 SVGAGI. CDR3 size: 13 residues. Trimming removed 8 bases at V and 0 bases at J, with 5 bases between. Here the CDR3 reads CASSRSGANVLTF. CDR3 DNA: TGTGCCAGCTCTCGCTCTGGGGCCAACGTCCTGACTTTC.

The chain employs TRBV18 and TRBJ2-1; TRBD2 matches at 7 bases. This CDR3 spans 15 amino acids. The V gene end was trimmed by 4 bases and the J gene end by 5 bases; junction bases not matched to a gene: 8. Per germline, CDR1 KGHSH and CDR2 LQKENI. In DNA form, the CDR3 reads TGTGCCAGCTCACAACTTTCGGGGGGAGACAATGAGCAGTTCTTC. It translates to CASSQLSGGDNEQFF.

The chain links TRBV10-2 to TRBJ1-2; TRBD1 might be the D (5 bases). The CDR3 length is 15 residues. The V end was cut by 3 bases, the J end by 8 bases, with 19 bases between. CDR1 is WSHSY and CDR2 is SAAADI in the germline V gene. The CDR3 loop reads CASSESGRRHRGYTF. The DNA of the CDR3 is TGCGCCAGCAGTGAATCGGGGCGCAGACACAGAGGCTACACCTTC.

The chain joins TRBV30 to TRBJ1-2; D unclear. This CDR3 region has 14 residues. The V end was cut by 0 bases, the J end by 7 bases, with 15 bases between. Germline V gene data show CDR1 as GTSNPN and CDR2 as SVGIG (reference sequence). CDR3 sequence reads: CAWSVVLGVGGYTF. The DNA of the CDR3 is TGTGCCTGGAGTGTAGTCCTGGGAGTGGGTGGCTACACCTTC.

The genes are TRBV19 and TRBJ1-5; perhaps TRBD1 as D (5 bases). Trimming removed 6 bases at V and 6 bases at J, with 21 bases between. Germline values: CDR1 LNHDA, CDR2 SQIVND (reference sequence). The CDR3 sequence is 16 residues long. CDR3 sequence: CASRPAGPSASQPQHF. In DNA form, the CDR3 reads TGTGCCAGTAGACCCGCGGGGCCTTCGGCCTCTCAGCCCCAGCATTTT.

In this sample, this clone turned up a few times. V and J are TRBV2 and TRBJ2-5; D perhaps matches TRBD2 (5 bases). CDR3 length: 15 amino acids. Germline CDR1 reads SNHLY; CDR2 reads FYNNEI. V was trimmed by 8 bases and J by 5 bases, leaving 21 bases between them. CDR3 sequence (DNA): TGTGCCAGCTCCATCGATCGGGGTTCTGGGGAGACCCAGTACTTC. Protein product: CASSIDRGSGETQYF.

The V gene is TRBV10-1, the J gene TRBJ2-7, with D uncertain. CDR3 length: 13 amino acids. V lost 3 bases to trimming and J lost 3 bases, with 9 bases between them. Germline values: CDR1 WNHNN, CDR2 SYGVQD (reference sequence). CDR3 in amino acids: CASSEGWDYEQYF. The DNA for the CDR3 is TGCGCCAGCAGTGAAGGTTGGGACTACGAGCAGTACTTC.

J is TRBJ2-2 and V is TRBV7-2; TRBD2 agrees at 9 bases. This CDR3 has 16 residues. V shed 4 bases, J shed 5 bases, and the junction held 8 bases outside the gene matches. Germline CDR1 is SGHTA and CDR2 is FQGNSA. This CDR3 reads CASSSVAGVLTGELFF. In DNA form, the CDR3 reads TGTGCCAGCAGCTCGGTAGCGGGAGTTCTAACCGGGGAGCTGTTTTTT.